Each of the 31 T cell receptor beta chains below was sequenced from the same sample in a study of cytomegalovirus exposure and HLA in healthy donors. 60 Vbeta and 13 Jbeta primers were used in PCR. Measured with immunoSEQ multiplex PCR; TCRdb has only the in-frame clones, and not every one. The sample holds 150,000 to 200,000 clones, 80% seen once. The sample comprised PBMCs. All receptors derive from a boy aged 10-17 years in good health and CMV-seronegative.

This rearrangement joins TRBV5-4 to TRBJ1-2, with D unresolved. The V end was cut by 4 bases, the J end by 5 bases, with 9 bases between. CDR1 is SGHNT and CDR2 is YYREEE in the germline V gene (reference sequence). CDR3 size: 12 residues. CDR3 residues: CASSLEGYGYTF. The CDR3 DNA sequence: TGTGCCAGCAGCCTCGAGGGATATGGCTACACCTTC.

This clone has only a few counts. The chain carries TRBV7-8 and TRBJ1-1, with a possible D match to TRBD1 (5 bases). Germline V gene data show CDR1 as SGHVS and CDR2 as FQNEAQ. The CDR3 consists of 13 residues. The V and J ends lost 9 bases and 0 bases respectively, with 11 bases between them. This CDR3 reads CASQQGLNTEAFF. DNA for the CDR3: TGTGCCAGTCAGCAGGGTTTGAACACTGAAGCTTTCTTT.

The chain employs TRBV29-1 and TRBJ2-5, with 10 bases fitting TRBD2. This CDR3 has 15 amino acids. Germline V gene lookup returns CDR1 SQVTM and CDR2 ANQGSEA. V trimming: 4 bases; J trimming: 1 base; junction bases outside the gene matches: 6. The CDR3 region is CSVAHRTSGQETQYF. The DNA of the CDR3 is TGCAGCGTTGCACATAGGACTAGCGGCCAAGAGACCCAGTACTTC.

The chain has TRBV4-1 and TRBJ1-2; maybe TRBD1 (6 bases). Trimming stripped 0 bases from V and 2 bases from J, with 7 bases between. This CDR3 is 14 amino acids long. Per germline, CDR1 MGHRA and CDR2 YSYEKL. The CDR3 DNA reads as TGCGCCAGCAGCCAAGACAGGGGCAACTATGGCTACACCTTC. Translated, it gives CASSQDRGNYGYTF.

The rearrangement links TRBV6-1 to TRBJ1-2; no firm D call. This CDR3 region has 13 residues. Germline lookup yields CDR1 MNHNS and CDR2 SASEGT. Deletions cut 6 bases from V and 2 bases from J, with 10 bases between. CDR3 sequence: CASRVTENYGYTF. DNA of the CDR3: TGTGCCAGCAGGGTCACAGAAAACTATGGCTACACCTTC.

This clone is a singleton in its sample. This sample also contains other DNA sequences that code for the same CDR3. The J gene is TRBJ2-2, the V gene TRBV6-5; 7 bases line up with TRBD1. The CDR3 is made up of 14 amino acids. V lost 6 bases and J lost 2; bases outside the gene matches: 3. The germline V gene encodes CDR1 MNHEY and CDR2 SVGAGI. In nucleotides, the CDR3 is TGTGCCAGCAGGAGACAGGGAAACACCGGGGAGCTGTTTTTT. This gives the protein CASRRQGNTGELFF.

This clone was found a few times. The CDR3 protein is CASSPTGTGGTEAFF. For the CDR3, the DNA is TGTGCCAGCTCACCCACCGGGACAGGGGGCACTGAAGCTTTCTTT. The chain recombines TRBV18 with TRBJ1-1, with TRBD1 identical over 11 bases. From germline, CDR1 is KGHSH and CDR2 LQKENI. This CDR3 is 15 amino acids long. Trimming at V came to 3 bases and at J to 4 bases, leaving 4 bases not matched to a gene.

V gene TRBV11-3 combines with J gene TRBJ2-5; D call uncertain. The CDR3 runs to 11 residues. The V gene's germline CDR1 is SGHNT and CDR2 YENEEA. Between the trimmed V and J ends, which lost 2 bases and 4 bases, there was a span of 2 bases. The CDR3 DNA reads as TGTGCCAGCAGCTTACGAGAGACCCAGTACTTC. Protein sequence: CASSLRETQYF.

V is TRBV28 and J is TRBJ1-4; D remains unclear. This CDR3 is 16 amino acids long. V lost 1 base and J lost 7, with 16 bases in between. Germline V lookup: CDR1 MDHEN, CDR2 SYDVKM. The CDR3 region has the DNA TGTGCCAGCAGTTTATTGGTTCGGGGTTGGGGTGAAAAACTGTTTTTT. Amino acid sequence: CASSLLVRGWGEKLFF.

The genes are TRBV5-8 and TRBJ2-7; 9 nucleotides line up with TRBD1. The CDR3 covers 14 residues. Germline assignment: CDR1 SGHTS and CDR2 YDEGEE. Germline trimming cut 3 bases from V and 5 bases from J; bases unmatched to any gene: 6. The CDR3 region has the DNA TGTGCCAGCAGCTCAGGACAGGGGTCGAACGAGCAGTACTTC. Translating gives CASSSGQGSNEQYF.

This clone was seen a single time. The J gene is TRBJ2-1, the V gene TRBV6-1; 11 nucleotides agree with TRBD2. The ends lost 5 bases at V and 7 bases at J; junction bases unmatched: 7. The CDR3 is made up of 15 amino acids. Germline CDR1 is MNHNS and CDR2 is SASEGT. CDR3 nucleotide sequence: TGTGCCAGCAGTCTCCAGACTAGCGGGGCTAATGAGCAGTTCTTC. The encoded protein is CASSLQTSGANEQFF.

The rearrangement joins TRBV5-1 to TRBJ2-7; 8 positions agree with TRBD1. Germline CDR1 reads SGHRS; CDR2 reads YFSETQ. V gave up 0 bases and J gave up 9 bases; unmatched junction bases: 11. The CDR3 has 15 residues. DNA for the CDR3: TGCGCCAGCAGCTTGGGGGGACAGGTGGGTTTCGGGCAGTACTTC. This encodes CASSLGGQVGFGQYF.

The J gene is TRBJ1-2, the V gene TRBV5-1; 7 bases match TRBD1. This CDR3 has 13 residues. Germline assignment: CDR1 SGHRS and CDR2 YFSETQ. V dropped 4 bases and J dropped 3; count of bases not matched to a gene: 3. As DNA, the CDR3 is TGCGCCAGCAGCGCCGGGACAGACTATGGCTACACCTTC. As protein: CASSAGTDYGYTF.

This chain links TRBV19 with TRBJ2-1, with 7 bases aligning to TRBD1. CDR1 LNHDA and CDR2 SQIVND come from the germline V gene (reference sequence). The trim removed 5 bases at V and 0 bases at J, leaving 4 bases unmatched. The CDR3 runs 15 residues. In nucleotides, the CDR3 is TGTGCCAGTAGTCCCGGGACAGCCTCCTACAATGAGCAGTTCTTC. Protein product: CASSPGTASYNEQFF.

This clone was observed a single time. This chain links TRBV19 with TRBJ1-5; D gene unclear. Deletions cut 6 bases from V and 3 bases from J, with 12 bases between. In germline, CDR1 is LNHDA, CDR2 SQIVND (reference sequence). CDR3 length equals 14 residues. CDR3: CASRGVRDNQPQHF. The CDR3 DNA reads as TGTGCCAGTAGAGGCGTTCGGGACAATCAGCCCCAGCATTTT.

This clone was seen only once. V gene TRBV27 combines with J gene TRBJ2-7; no clear D gene. CDR1 MNHEY and CDR2 SMNVEV come from the germline V gene (reference sequence). Trimming left V 6 bases short and J 3 bases short, with 18 bases between. The CDR3 contains 15 residues. CDR3 residues: CASRVRGSDFYEQYF. CDR3 sequence (DNA): TGTGCCAGCAGGGTCCGAGGCAGTGATTTCTACGAGCAGTACTTC.

This clone came up once. The V gene is TRBV19, the J gene TRBJ1-1, with a tentative D call TRBD1 (5 bases). Per germline, CDR1 LNHDA and CDR2 SQIVND (reference sequence). This CDR3 region has 14 residues. V dropped 2 bases and J dropped 4 bases, with 11 bases sitting between them. In DNA, the CDR3 is TGTGCCAGTAGTATACTGGGGGGGGGCACTGAAGCTTTCTTT. Residues: CASSILGGGTEAFF.

This clone has more than one count but fewer than ten. V usage is TRBV7-9 and J usage is TRBJ1-1; 7 positions agree with TRBD1. J gave up 10 bases and V 1 base, and 6 bases lay outside the gene matches. The V gene's germline CDR1 is SEHNR and CDR2 FQNEAQ (reference sequence). The CDR3 contains 13 residues. The CDR3 is CASSLEWSGGAFF. The DNA for the CDR3 is TGTGCCAGCAGCTTAGAATGGTCAGGGGGAGCTTTCTTT.

This clone was detected only a few times. This chain connects TRBV5-1 to TRBJ1-2; D is uncertain. This CDR3 is built from 15 residues. V lost 0 bases to trimming and J lost 5 bases, with 14 bases between them. CDR1 is SGHRS and CDR2 is YFSETQ in the germline V gene. CDR3 DNA sequence: TGCGCCAGCAGCTTGGCTGGCGGTTTCGAGTATGGCTACACCTTC. Residues: CASSLAGGFEYGYTF.

This sequence joins TRBV6-5 and TRBJ1-2, with no clear D. Looked up from germline, CDR1 is MNHEY and CDR2 is SVGAGI. CDR3 size: 15 residues. V shed 7 bases and J shed 4 bases, with 19 bases lying between them. CDR3 in DNA: TGTGCCAGCAAGAGGGCCGGAGGCATCCCCTATGGCTACACCTTC. Translation gives CASKRAGGIPYGYTF.

The gene calls are TRBV14 and TRBJ2-2; TRBD1 matches 7 bases. Germline CDR1 and CDR2: SGHDN and FVKESK. The V gene end was trimmed by 1 base and the J gene end by 7 bases; junction bases not matched to a gene: 9. This CDR3 is 16 amino acids long. The CDR3 DNA is TGTGCCAGCAGCCAAGTCCACAGGCCAGGGGGCGGGGAGCTGTTTTTT. Encoded protein: CASSQVHRPGGGELFF.

This clone was seen a handful of times. The chain uses TRBV4-1 and TRBJ2-3; the match to TRBD1 covers 9 bases. V shed 4 bases and J 0 bases; nucleotides not matched to a gene: 2. This CDR3 spans 15 amino acids. Germline V gives CDR1 MGHRA, CDR2 YSYEKL. CDR3 in DNA: TGCGCCAGCAGCCCGACAGGGGGTAGCACAGATACGCAGTATTTT. The encoded protein is CASSPTGGSTDTQYF.

The V gene is TRBV19, the J gene TRBJ2-7, with 7 bases matching TRBD2. The CDR3 spans 15 residues. Germline V lookup: CDR1 LNHDA, CDR2 SQIVND (reference sequence). The V gene end was trimmed by 5 bases and the J gene end by 3 bases; junction bases not matched to a gene: 10. DNA for the CDR3: TGTGCCAGTAGTTCCCGTGGGGGGGGGAACTACGAGCAGTACTTC. Translation gives CASSSRGGGNYEQYF. Based on the CDR3 plus reference TRBV19 and TRBJ2-7, the full variable domain is DGGITQSPKYLFRKEGQNVTLSCEQNLNHDAMYWYRQDPGQGLRLIYYSQIVNDFQKGDIAEGYSVSREKKESFPLTVTSAQKNPTAFYLCASSSRGGGNYEQYFGPGTRLTVT.

The V gene is TRBV12-5, the J gene TRBJ2-7; the D is unclear. This CDR3 has 12 amino acids. The V end was cut by 8 bases, the J end by 7 bases, with 15 bases between. CDR1 LGHNT and CDR2 FRNRAP come from the germline V gene. The CDR3 sequence: CASTSSRREQYF. The CDR3 region has the DNA TGTGCTAGTACATCTAGTCGGCGGGAGCAGTACTTC. Full variable domain (missing parts from reference TRBV12-5 and TRBJ2-7): DARVTQTPRHKVTEMGQEVTMRCQPILGHNTVFWYRQTMMQGLELLAYFRNRAPLDDSGMPKDRFSAEMPDATLATLKIQPSEPRDSAVYFCASTSSRREQYFGPGTRLTVT.

The chain employs TRBV6-5 and TRBJ1-2; 8 nucleotides agree with TRBD1. This CDR3 spans 13 amino acids. Germline V lookup: CDR1 MNHEY, CDR2 SVGAGI. V was pared by 6 bases and J by 2 bases, with 2 bases of the junction left unmatched. In DNA, the CDR3 is TGTGCCAGCAGGAGGGACAGGAACTATGGCTACACCTTC. It codes for CASRRDRNYGYTF.

The chain links TRBV15 to TRBJ1-4; D is possibly TRBD1 (5 bases). V lost 0 bases and J 5 bases, leaving 10 bases between the germline ends. Germline V gene data show CDR1 as LNHNV and CDR2 as YYDKDF (reference sequence). This CDR3 region has 15 residues. CDR3 DNA: TGTGCCACCAGCAGAGAGGGCAGACAGAATGAAAAACTGTTTTTT. Translation: CATSREGRQNEKLFF.

The chain is built from TRBV30 and TRBJ2-3, with D perhaps TRBD2 (5 bases). The germline V gene has CDR1 GTSNPN and CDR2 SVGIG (reference sequence). V was pared by 8 bases and J by 2 bases, with 14 bases between. The CDR3 length is 13 residues. The CDR3 sequence is CATGRETTDTQYF. The CDR3 region has the DNA TGTGCCACGGGAAGGGAGACCACAGATACGCAGTATTTT.

This clone was detected once. V gene TRBV11-2 combines with J gene TRBJ2-1; 14 positions match TRBD2. This CDR3 contains 19 residues. Germline V lookup: CDR1 SGHAT, CDR2 FQNNGV. V shed 5 bases, J shed 7 bases, and the junction held 16 bases outside the gene matches. The CDR3 DNA reads as TGTGCCAGCAGCCCCCCCTGGACTAGCGGGAGGCGACCCTCTAATGAGCAGTTCTTC. Protein: CASSPPWTSGRRPSNEQFF.

The J gene is TRBJ2-1, the V gene TRBV6-4, with TRBD2 as a possible D gene (6 bases). The CDR3 contains 16 residues. Trimming removed 4 bases from V and 8 bases from J, with 21 bases in between. Germline V gene sequence: CDR1 MRHNA, CDR2 SNTAGT. In nucleotides, the CDR3 is TGTGCCAGCAGTGTTAGCTCCGGGACTGGGTCCCATGAGCAGTTCTTC. Protein: CASSVSSGTGSHEQFF.

The V gene is TRBV12-5, the J gene TRBJ2-6; D gene unclear. CDR1 and CDR2 from the germline V gene are LGHNT and FRNRAP. V was pared by 4 bases and J by 0 bases, with 25 bases between. The CDR3 runs 21 residues. The CDR3 here is CASGSQSGKTTRNSGANVLTF. In DNA form, the CDR3 reads TGTGCTAGTGGTTCCCAATCCGGAAAGACGACACGCAACTCTGGGGCCAACGTCCTGACTTTC.

This chain uses TRBV5-4 with TRBJ1-2; 9 bases align to TRBD1. V lost 4 bases and J lost 5; bases outside the gene matches: 6. From germline, CDR1 is SGHNT and CDR2 YYREEE (reference sequence). There are 14 residues in the CDR3. As DNA, the CDR3 is TGTGCCAGCAGCAACGGGACAGGGAAGTATGGCTACACCTTC. Residues: CASSNGTGKYGYTF.